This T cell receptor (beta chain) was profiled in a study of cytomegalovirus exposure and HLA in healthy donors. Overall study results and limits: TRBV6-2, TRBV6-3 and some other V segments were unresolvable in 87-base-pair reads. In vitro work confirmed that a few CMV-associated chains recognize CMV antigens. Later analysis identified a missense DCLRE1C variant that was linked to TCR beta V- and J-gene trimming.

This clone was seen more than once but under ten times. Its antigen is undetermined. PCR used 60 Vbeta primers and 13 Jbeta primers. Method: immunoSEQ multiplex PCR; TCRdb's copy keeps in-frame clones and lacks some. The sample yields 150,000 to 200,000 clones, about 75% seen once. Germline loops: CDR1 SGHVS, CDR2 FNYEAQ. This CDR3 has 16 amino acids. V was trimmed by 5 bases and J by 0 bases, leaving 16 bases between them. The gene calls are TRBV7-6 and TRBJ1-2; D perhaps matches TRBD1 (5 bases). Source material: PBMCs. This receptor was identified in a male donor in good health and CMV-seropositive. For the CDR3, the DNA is TGTGCCAGCAGCCCTACTTCAGGGACTTCTAACTATGGCTACACCTTC. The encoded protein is CASSPTSGTSNYGYTF.